A selection of T cell receptor beta chains follows, all from one sample in a study of T-cell memory formation after mild COVID-19. TCRdb reprocessed the 5' RACE reads via MiXCR and lists one record per CDR3 protein. This sample has about 270,000 distinct CDR3 sequences, with 15% to 20% found just once. The sample taken for sequencing was PBMCs or a T cell subset sorted from them (not recorded which). The receptor source for this set is a man younger than 35 who had mild COVID-19 (a few samples of this study predate the infection). Cell type and time point are not known. The CDR3 runs from the conserved cysteine through the conserved F or W. Each record gives: V gene, J gene, CDR3 protein.

>TRBV11-2|TRBJ1-1
CASSAWPPQAFF
>TRBV13|TRBJ1-1
CASSLAVVGAFF
>TRBV12-3/TRBV12-4|TRBJ2-1
CASSPVGEGDEQFF
>TRBV12-3/TRBV12-4|TRBJ1-2
CASSLTEFYGYTF
>TRBV12-3/TRBV12-4|TRBJ1-1
CASRGGRGVTEAFF
>TRBV2|TRBJ2-3
CASSRDRGSADTQYF
>TRBV20-1|TRBJ2-3
CSASTPWDTQYF
>TRBV5-5|TRBJ2-1
CASSQSGDSYNEQFF
>TRBV7-9|TRBJ1-2
CASSPILVSDGYTF
>TRBV5-5|TRBJ2-5
CASSPGGIEETQYF
>TRBV5-1|TRBJ2-1
CASSSQPPGLERNEQFF
>TRBV6-5|TRBJ1-4
CASSYSGTTF
>TRBV6-5|TRBJ2-1
CASSYSAGSYNEQFF
>TRBV12-3/TRBV12-4|TRBJ2-5
CASSGGTQYF
>TRBV4-3|TRBJ1-5
CASSQAPLTGKNQPQHF
>TRBV5-1|TRBJ2-1
CASSTAAGGPYEQFF